This TCR beta chain emerged from a study of T-cell memory formation after mild COVID-19. Study conclusions and caveats: Confirmation of SARS-CoV-2 specificity was lacking for second-wave clones peaking day 37. Day 15 to 85 contractors were CD4/CD8 balanced; later expanders leaned CD4+. The study detected some responding clones in pre-infection memory, suggesting cross-reactive memory joined.

TCRdb passed the 5' RACE reads through MiXCR, listing each CDR3 protein once. The sample contains 150,000 to 200,000 distinct CDR3 sequences, roughly 11% of which appear only once. Concerning this clonotype: Its antigen is as yet unknown.

The trim removed 4 bases at V and 7 bases at J, leaving 8 bases unmatched. Germline lookup yields CDR1 MNHEY and CDR2 SMNVEV (reference sequence). The CDR3 totals 15 residues. The TCR sequence derives from a man aged 18 to 29 who had mild COVID-19 (a few samples of this study predate the infection). Cell type and time point are not known. Specimen: PBMCs or a T cell subset sorted from them (not recorded which). The chain recombines TRBV27 with TRBJ1-5, with 9 positions matching TRBD1. Here the CDR3 DNA reads TGTGCCAGCAGTTCGGACAGGGGTTCTAGGCAGCCCCAGCATTTT. This sequence encodes CASSSDRGSRQPQHF.